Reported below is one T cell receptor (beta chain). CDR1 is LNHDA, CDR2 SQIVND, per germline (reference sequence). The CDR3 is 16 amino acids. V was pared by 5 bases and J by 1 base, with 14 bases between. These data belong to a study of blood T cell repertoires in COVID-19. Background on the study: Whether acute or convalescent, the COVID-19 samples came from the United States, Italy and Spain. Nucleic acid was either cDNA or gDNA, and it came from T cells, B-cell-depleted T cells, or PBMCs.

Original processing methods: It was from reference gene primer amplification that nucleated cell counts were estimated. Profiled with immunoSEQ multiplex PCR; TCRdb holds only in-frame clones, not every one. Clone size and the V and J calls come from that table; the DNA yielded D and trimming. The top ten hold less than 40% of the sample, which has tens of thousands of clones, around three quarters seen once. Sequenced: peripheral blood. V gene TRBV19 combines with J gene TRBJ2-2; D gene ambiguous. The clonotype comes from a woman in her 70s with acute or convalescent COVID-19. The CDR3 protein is CASSSQQTMNTGELFF. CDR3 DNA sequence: TGTGCCAGTAGTTCACAACAAACTATGAACACCGGGGAGCTGTTTTTT.